This TCR beta chain was found in a study of blood T cells in healthy people across ages. Using a J-beta primer mix together with a sample-barcoded 5' primer, a second PCR was run for about 6 to 12 cycles. TCRdb recomputed calls from the 5' RACE reads with MiXCR, one row per CDR3 protein. The sample contains hundreds of thousands of distinct CDR3 sequences, under 30% of which appear only once. This clonotype was counted ten times or more. This CDR3 is 15 amino acids long. Trimming removed 1 base from V and 5 bases from J; junction bases left unmatched: 5. The germline V gene has CDR1 SGHKS and CDR2 YYEKEE (reference sequence).

This chain links TRBV5-5 with TRBJ2-3, with TRBD1 matching over 9 bases. The sequenced sample was blood. The clonotype was recovered from a woman older than 75 in good health. CDR3 sequence: CASSLMGQGIDTQYF. The CDR3 coding sequence is TGTGCCAGCAGCTTGATGGGACAGGGTATAGATACGCAGTATTTT.